This record concerns one T cell receptor beta chain sequence. Its target antigen remains unknown. One base away there is no much larger clone; base qualities are not given. For this chain, trimming is 8 bases at the V end and 5 bases at the J end, and the number of junction bases without a gene match is 14. The CDR3 measures 15 amino acids from cysteine to phenylalanine. The only DNA kept is the CDR3, 45 bases in frame from the first base. CDR1 and CDR2 are drawn from the germline V gene (reference sequence): LNHDA, SQIVND. The immunoSEQ Assay, a bias-controlled multiplex PCR, was used to amplify TCRbeta CDR3 regions from genomic DNA. The study's own analysis went as follows. Nucleated cell counts per sample were estimated from amplification of reference gene primers within the assay. Sequence reads were collapsed and filtered to measure the absolute abundance of every unique TCRbeta CDR3 rearrangement. For each sample, productive Simpson clonality was calculated by taking the square root of Simpson's diversity index across productive rearrangements. Not all clones reach the TCRdb copy of this immuneACCESS table, which keeps in-frame sequences only. Checked studies attribute under half of the gap to unresolved V genes and leave the rest unexplained. V, J and clone size reflect that table, while D and trimming were determined from the DNA. The sample contains more than 150,000 clones, approximately 88% of them found a single time. Together, the top ten hold roughly 2.8% of the sample.

The data originate from a study of blood T cell repertoires in COVID-19 (dated by TCRdb to the early 2020s). As for the study more broadly: Samples from collaborators originated in the United States, Italy and Spain and spanned both the acute and convalescent phases of COVID-19. The prospective study material was composed of cDNA or gDNA derived from T cells, B-cell-depleted T cells, or PBMCs. Deeply sampled blood TCRbeta repertoires from subjects exposed to, actively infected with, or recovered from COVID-19 were included in the dataset. A freely available public database, intended as a resource for researchers studying the immune response to SARS-CoV-2, is where the repertoires were released. The samples were drawn from two sources: the first 160 participants of the ongoing ImmuneRACE study, and over 950 subjects contributed by 6 global collaborators. Sample metadata almost always included a de-identified subject ID, COVID-19 status, age in years and sex. Where HLA class I and class II types were available, the types were taken from metadata supplied by the sample provider, not from assay-based typing.

The investigation overall reported the following: Clinical and demographic metadata were provided uncurated, with the amount varying by source and participant.

Each collaborating institution followed its own protocols to collect whole blood in K2EDTA tubes. For TCRbeta analysis, collaborators shipped samples as frozen whole blood, isolated PBMCs, or DNA extracted from either of those sample types. The rearranged segments are TRBV19 and TRBJ1-2; 7 bases in the middle match TRBD1. The TCR sequence derives from a woman aged 60 to 75 with acute or convalescent COVID-19. Sequencing input: peripheral blood. In nucleotide form, the sequence is TGTGCCAGTTGGCCGGGACAGAAGAGGAGTTATGGCTACACCTTC. This is translated as CASWPGQKRSYGYTF.